The 32 T cell receptor beta chains below come from one sample, sequenced in a study of T-cell reconstitution after alpha-beta-depleted transplantation in children. Unique molecular identifiers were incorporated during preparation of the TCRbeta library. TCRdb analysed the PCR reads with MiXCR anew, one entry per CDR3 protein. The repertoire has about a million distinct CDR3 sequences, 25% to 30% of them found once; the top ten carry approximately 30%. The sequencing here drew on PBMCs, mostly from graft donor cells, taken 360 days after TCRalphabeta/CD19-depleted stem cell transplant. All receptors come from a boy in the first two years of life who had a stem cell transplant for SCID, so the T cells may come from the graft donor.

The chain combines TRBV6-1 with TRBJ2-1; TRBD2 agrees at 10 bases. There are 16 residues in the CDR3. From germline, CDR1 is MNHNS and CDR2 SASEGT. V gave up 6 bases and J gave up 2 bases; unmatched junction bases: 7. CDR3 sequence: CASSRRTSGPYNEQFF. Here the CDR3 DNA reads TGTGCCAGCAGCCGGAGGACTAGCGGTCCCTACAATGAGCAGTTCTTC.

Ten or more counts support this clonotype. The rearrangement joins TRBV28 to TRBJ2-1, with D possibly matching TRBD2 (7 bases). CDR1 is MDHEN and CDR2 is SYDVKM in the germline V gene. The CDR3 is 16 amino acids. Between the trimmed V and J ends, which lost 5 bases and 4 bases, there was a span of 18 bases. CDR3 DNA sequence: TGTGCCAGCAGTCCCTTCTCGGGGGGCCGATACAATGAGCAGTTCTTC. Protein sequence: CASSPFSGGRYNEQFF.

About this clonotype: At one of its ends the junction is not consistent with the germline gene, which may arise from a read error. The rearrangement uses TRBV5-1 and TRBJ2-1; 7 bases fit TRBD1. The germline gives CDR1 SGHRS, CDR2 YFSETQ. This CDR3 spans 14 amino acids. CDR3 sequence (DNA): TGCGCCAGCAGCTTGGGACAGGGACGGCACGCCTCGATCTTC. The encoded protein is CASSLGQGRHASIF.

This clonotype was seen a few times. This chain connects TRBV10-1 to TRBJ2-6; tentative D call: TRBD2 (5 bases). CDR3 length equals 14 residues. With 6 bases removed from V and 4 bases from J, the gap between germline ends came to 10 bases. Per germline, CDR1 WNHNN and CDR2 SYGVQD (reference sequence). CDR3 residues: CASSPSGGANVLTF. As DNA, the CDR3 is TGCGCCAGCAGCCCCTCGGGAGGGGCCAACGTCCTGACTTTC.

This clonotype was detected only once. The chain has TRBV25-1 and TRBJ1-2, with D possibly TRBD1 on 5 matching bases. V gave up 4 bases and J gave up 4 bases, with 10 bases separating them. The germline CDR1 and CDR2 sequences are MGHDK and SYGVNS. This CDR3 contains 13 residues. The CDR3 coding sequence is TGTGCCAGCAGTGGGGGGAGCTTCTATGGCTACACCTTC. It translates to CASSGGSFYGYTF.

The chain couples TRBV6-4 to TRBJ2-1; D perhaps matches TRBD1 (6 bases). This CDR3 is 15 amino acids long. The V gene's germline CDR1 is MRHNA and CDR2 SNTAGT. V was cut by 2 bases and J by 8 bases, with 16 bases left in between. The CDR3 DNA reads TGTGCCAGCAGTGACAAACAGGGCCCTACCGATGAGCAGTTCTTC. As protein: CASSDKQGPTDEQFF.

The J gene is TRBJ2-7, the V gene TRBV10-3, with 10 positions matching TRBD1. V dropped 5 bases and J dropped 5; count of bases not matched to a gene: 9. The germline V gene has CDR1 ENHRY and CDR2 SYGVKD. The CDR3 has 15 amino acids. The CDR3 reads CAISTRTGGLHEQYF. The CDR3 DNA is TGTGCCATCAGTACGAGGACAGGGGGATTGCACGAGCAGTACTTC.

The J gene is TRBJ2-7, the V gene TRBV18; 7 bases agree with TRBD1. CDR1 is KGHSH, CDR2 LQKENI, per germline. The CDR3 sequence is 16 residues long. V dropped 4 bases and J dropped 3; count of bases not matched to a gene: 12. Here the CDR3 reads CASSLSRDSRSYEQYF. CDR3 in DNA: TGTGCCAGCTCACTTTCTCGGGACAGCAGAAGCTACGAGCAGTACTTC.

This clonotype came up once. The V and J genes are TRBV7-9 and TRBJ2-5, with unresolved D. V was clipped by 1 base and J by 0 bases, with 9 bases between them. CDR3 size: 15 residues. Germline V gives CDR1 SEHNR, CDR2 FQNEAQ (reference sequence). This chain's CDR3 is CASSLGNSYQETQYF. In DNA, the CDR3 is TGTGCCAGCAGCTTAGGGAATTCGTACCAAGAGACCCAGTACTTC.

The chain uses TRBV20-1 and TRBJ2-3; D possibly corresponds to TRBD2 (5 bases). This CDR3 has 12 residues. CDR1 DFQATT and CDR2 SNEGSKA come from the germline V gene (reference sequence). V lost 5 bases and J lost 4, with 10 bases in between. CDR3 loop: CSAPSSPDTQYF. In DNA form, the CDR3 reads TGCAGTGCTCCCTCTAGCCCAGATACGCAGTATTTT.

This clonotype was found a few times. The chain employs TRBV5-1 and TRBJ2-3, with D unresolved. The CDR3 loop spans 13 amino acids. V lost 5 bases, J lost 4 bases, and 11 bases lay in between. Germline CDR1 is SGHRS and CDR2 is YFSETQ. The CDR3 protein is CASRTTDPDTQYF. As DNA, the CDR3 is TGCGCCAGCAGGACCACCGATCCAGATACGCAGTATTTT.

J is TRBJ2-3 and V is TRBV12-3 or TRBV12-4, with 8 bases lining up with TRBD2. The CDR3 length is 18 residues. V was clipped by 1 base and J by 2 bases; unmatched bases: 11. Here the CDR3 reads CASSLVGGTSFFTDTQYF. Written as DNA, the CDR3 is TGTGCCAGCAGTTTAGTAGGCGGGACTAGTTTTTTCACAGATACGCAGTATTTT.

This clonotype was seen a few times. The chain carries TRBV10-3 and TRBJ2-5, with a possible D match to TRBD2 (6 bases). This CDR3 has 15 residues. Trimming left V 2 bases short and J 0 bases short, with 10 bases between. Germline V CDR1 and CDR2: ENHRY, SYGVKD. CDR3 sequence reads: CAISEGSGYQETQYF. The CDR3 DNA reads as TGTGCCATCAGTGAGGGCAGCGGGTACCAAGAGACCCAGTACTTC.

At least ten counts were recorded for this clonotype. This rearrangement joins TRBV24-1 to TRBJ2-7; 12 positions agree with TRBD1. The V gene end was trimmed by 8 bases and the J gene end by 6 bases; junction bases not matched to a gene: 4. CDR1 and CDR2 (germline): KGHDR, SFDVKD. The CDR3 covers 13 residues. In nucleotides, the CDR3 is TGTGCCACCATGGGACAGGGGGCTGGCGAGCAGTACTTC. It specifies CATMGQGAGEQYF.

The gene calls are TRBV20-1 and TRBJ2-3, with 9 bases identical to TRBD2. The CDR3 runs 13 residues. Germline loops: CDR1 DFQATT, CDR2 SNEGSKA (reference sequence). V shed 6 bases and J 1 base; nucleotides not matched to a gene: 2. The chain's CDR3 is CSAASGGTDTQYF. In DNA form, the CDR3 reads TGCAGTGCAGCTAGCGGGGGCACAGATACGCAGTATTTT.

This chain uses TRBV7-9 with TRBJ2-3, with D hard to call. From germline, CDR1 is SEHNR and CDR2 FQNEAQ (reference sequence). Trimming stripped 9 bases from V and 2 bases from J, with 9 bases between. The CDR3 spans 12 residues. The CDR3 loop is CASGDLTDTQYF. The CDR3 bases are TGTGCCAGTGGAGACCTCACAGATACGCAGTATTTT.

This clonotype was observed at least ten times. A read error may account for a junction end that differs from germline. This chain joins TRBV4-2 and TRBJ2-7, with D possibly being TRBD1 or TRBD2 (7 bases each). There are 15 residues in the CDR3. Germline CDR1 is LGHNA and CDR2 is YNFKEQ. CDR3 sequence (DNA): TGTGCCAGCAGCAAAGAGTACAGGGGAGGGGACGAGCAGTACTTC. This gives the protein CASSKEYRGGDEQYF.

This chain connects TRBV18 to TRBJ2-5, with 7 bases aligning to TRBD1. The CDR3 extends over 14 amino acids. Germline V CDR1 and CDR2: KGHSH, LQKENI. J lost 5 bases, V lost 5 bases, and 8 bases had no gene match. The CDR3 bases are TGTGCCAGCTCAGAGGCACAGGGGTCGGAGACCCAGTACTTC. Translating gives CASSEAQGSETQYF.

This clonotype has a count of ten or more. The chain carries TRBV10-3 and TRBJ2-7; D is uncertain. Between the trimmed V and J ends, which lost 0 bases and 3 bases, there was a span of 15 bases. From germline, CDR1 is ENHRY and CDR2 SYGVKD. The CDR3 totals 16 residues. In nucleotides, the CDR3 is TGTGCCATCAGTGAGTCTGGCAGGCCGCTCTACTACGAGCAGTACTTC. It yields the protein CAISESGRPLYYEQYF.

Only a few counts were recorded for this clonotype. For the CDR3, the DNA is TGCGCCAGCAGCTTTGGCGGGCAGATCTTCTACAATGAGCAGTTCTTC. The encoded protein is CASSFGGQIFYNEQFF. The J gene is TRBJ2-1, the V gene TRBV5-1; possible D gene TRBD2, 5 bases. The germline V gene encodes CDR1 SGHRS and CDR2 YFSETQ. V was pared by 2 bases and J by 3 bases, with 15 bases between. The CDR3 loop spans 16 amino acids. The variable domain in full, with the rest retrieved from reference TRBV5-1 and TRBJ2-1, is KAGVTQTPRYLIKTRGQQVTLSCSPISGHRSVSWYQQTPGQGLQFLFEYFSETQRNKGNFPGRFSGRQFSNSRSEMNVSTLELGDSALYLCASSFGGQIFYNEQFFGPGTRLTVL.

This clonotype has only a few counts. This sequence joins TRBV3-1 and TRBJ2-7; TRBD1 matches at 7 bases. CDR1 is LGHDT and CDR2 is YNNKEL in the germline V gene (reference sequence). The CDR3 totals 21 residues. V shed 1 base and J 6 bases; nucleotides not matched to a gene: 27. The CDR3 DNA reads TGTGCCAGCAGCCAAGTCGGTTGGGAGACAGGGTCGTCTTTGGGTTTTTCCGAGCAGTACTTC. It specifies CASSQVGWETGSSLGFSEQYF.

The chain couples TRBV7-8 to TRBJ2-4, with 7 bases fitting TRBD1. V was clipped by 6 bases and J by 9 bases; unmatched bases: 5. The CDR3 runs 12 residues. Germline CDR1 and CDR2: SGHVS and FQNEAQ. CDR3 nucleotide sequence: TGTGCCAGCAGTTTGGACAGGTTCATTCAGTACTTC. Its translation: CASSLDRFIQYF.

Only a few counts were recorded for this clonotype. V usage is TRBV12-3 or TRBV12-4 and J usage is TRBJ2-5; D may correspond to TRBD1 or TRBD2 (5 bases each). Between the trimmed V and J ends, which lost 5 bases and 0 bases, there was a span of 22 bases. The CDR3 has 18 residues. The DNA for the CDR3 is TGTGCCAGCAGTCCGGTCACATTGTTTGGGACGTACCAAGAGACCCAGTACTTC. Its translation: CASSPVTLFGTYQETQYF.

This sequence joins TRBV24-1 and TRBJ2-6; D is ambiguous. Looked up from germline, CDR1 is KGHDR and CDR2 is SFDVKD. This CDR3 is 15 amino acids long. V lost 3 bases to trimming and J lost 1 base, with 6 bases between them. CDR3 nucleotides: TGTGCCACCAGTGATACTGGTTCTGGGGCCAACGTCCTGACTTTC. Its translation: CATSDTGSGANVLTF.

This clonotype came up a few times. The chain combines TRBV20-1 with TRBJ1-1, with no clear D. This CDR3 has 15 residues. The germline gives CDR1 DFQATT, CDR2 SNEGSKA (reference sequence). Trimming cost V 0 bases and J 1 base, with 12 bases left between them. The CDR3 reads CSARDLRTPNTEAFF. The CDR3 coding sequence is TGCAGTGCTAGAGATCTTAGGACGCCGAACACTGAAGCTTTCTTT.

The rearrangement uses TRBV6-5 and TRBJ2-1; 8 bases agree with TRBD2. CDR3 size: 15 residues. Germline assignment: CDR1 MNHEY and CDR2 SVGAGI. The ends lost 0 bases at V and 4 bases at J; junction bases unmatched: 2. The CDR3 sequence is CASSYSSGVYNEQFF. CDR3 nucleotide sequence: TGTGCCAGCAGTTACTCTAGCGGGGTTTACAATGAGCAGTTCTTC.

This rearrangement joins TRBV7-3 to TRBJ2-3, with D perhaps matching TRBD2 (7 bases). V lost 1 base, J lost 6 bases, and 17 bases lay in between. Germline assignment: CDR1 SGHTA and CDR2 FQGTGA. CDR3 length: 16 residues. The CDR3 protein is CASSLNEGGGLDTQYF. The CDR3 bases are TGTGCCAGCAGCTTAAATGAAGGCGGGGGCTTGGATACGCAGTATTTT.

The chain recombines TRBV20-1 with TRBJ2-3; 12 bases align to TRBD2. CDR1 and CDR2 from the germline V gene are DFQATT and SNEGSKA (reference sequence). V shed 5 bases, J shed 0 bases, and the junction held 3 bases outside the gene matches. This CDR3 is 15 amino acids long. For the CDR3, the DNA is TGCAGTGCTCTAGCGGGGGGGTTTAGCACAGATACGCAGTATTTT. Translating gives CSALAGGFSTDTQYF.

A few counts support this clonotype. The CDR3 reads CASSLFQGGMGDSYEQYF. CDR3 nucleotide sequence: TGCGCCAGCAGCTTGTTCCAGGGGGGAATGGGGGACTCCTACGAGCAGTACTTC. The chain joins TRBV5-1 to TRBJ2-7; maybe TRBD1 (7 bases). Trimming pared 1 base from V and 0 bases from J, leaving 20 bases between. Germline CDR1 SGHRS, CDR2 YFSETQ. The CDR3 has 18 amino acids.

The chain uses TRBV28 and TRBJ2-1; 7 positions match TRBD2. The CDR3 length is 16 residues. The germline V gene encodes CDR1 MDHEN and CDR2 SYDVKM. V shed 7 bases and J 4 bases; nucleotides not matched to a gene: 13. CDR3 DNA sequence: TGTGCCAGCACCTCCCCCCCAGCGGGGTCTTACAATGAGCAGTTCTTC. It is translated as CASTSPPAGSYNEQFF.

The chain uses TRBV24-1 and TRBJ2-3, with 8 bases aligning to TRBD1. This CDR3 is built from 14 residues. The germline V gene has CDR1 KGHDR and CDR2 SFDVKD. The J segment lost 1 base and the V segment lost 10 bases, leaving 6 bases of the junction unmatched. DNA for the CDR3: TGTGCCACAGGAAGGACAGGGCGCACAGATACGCAGTATTTT. The encoded protein is CATGRTGRTDTQYF.

The chain combines TRBV5-1 with TRBJ2-1; D gene uncertain. This CDR3 is 15 amino acids long. Trimming shortened V by 4 bases and J by 2 bases, and 13 bases separated the two germline ends. Germline assignment: CDR1 SGHRS and CDR2 YFSETQ. CDR3 amino acids: CASSPDRTPYNEQFF. CDR3 nucleotides: TGCGCCAGCAGCCCAGACCGGACCCCCTACAATGAGCAGTTCTTC. Using reference TRBV5-1 and TRBJ2-1 for the parts outside the CDR3, the full variable domain is KAGVTQTPRYLIKTRGQQVTLSCSPISGHRSVSWYQQTPGQGLQFLFEYFSETQRNKGNFPGRFSGRQFSNSRSEMNVSTLELGDSALYLCASSPDRTPYNEQFFGPGTRLTVL.